The 4 T cell receptor beta chains listed next were all sequenced from one sample in a study of control samples from healthy donors and cancer patients. The data were produced by immunoSEQ multiplex PCR, yet TCRdb's version contains in-frame clones alone and is incomplete. The table includes 100,000 to 130,000 clones, roughly 79% detected once. The sequenced sample was blood. Receptors were obtained from a man aged 18-30 years in good health.

The chain is built from TRBV5-6 and TRBJ2-2, with unresolved D. CDR1 and CDR2 (germline): SGHDT, YYEEEE. This CDR3 region has 14 residues. V was clipped by 2 bases and J by 1 base, with 6 bases between them. The CDR3 nucleotides are TGTGCCAGCAGCTTAGGAGTGAACACCGGGGAGCTGTTTTTT. Translating it yields CASSLGVNTGELFF.

The chain links TRBV29-1 to TRBJ1-1, with TRBD1 matching over 9 bases. This CDR3 is 13 amino acids long. Germline CDR1 and CDR2: SQVTM and ANQGSEA. Germline trimming cut 5 bases from V and 1 base from J; bases unmatched to any gene: 2. The CDR3 reads CSVPGQGNTEAFF. CDR3 DNA: TGCAGCGTTCCGGGACAGGGGAACACTGAAGCTTTCTTT.

V gene TRBV7-2 combines with J gene TRBJ1-1; D call uncertain. The ends were cut back, 3 bases at V and 6 bases at J, with 11 bases in the middle. Germline-derived CDR1 and CDR2 are SGHTA and FQGNSA. The CDR3 has 13 amino acids. The CDR3 DNA reads as TGTGCCAGCAGCTTGATTATAGCGTCTGAAGCTTTCTTT. Residues: CASSLIIASEAFF.

A single count supports this clone. The J gene is TRBJ1-4, the V gene TRBV30; D may be TRBD1 (5 bases). The V end was cut by 2 bases, the J end by 7 bases, with 8 bases between. This CDR3 is built from 12 residues. CDR1 and CDR2 from the germline V gene are GTSNPN and SVGIG (reference sequence). CDR3 protein: CAWSLQGEKLFF. In DNA, the CDR3 is TGTGCCTGGAGTCTCCAGGGTGAAAAACTGTTTTTT.